The TCR beta chain described here comes from a study of blood T cell repertoires in COVID-19. The overall study: From T cells, B-cell-depleted T cells, or PBMCs came the material, which was cDNA or gDNA.

Germline values: CDR1 SGHTA, CDR2 FQGNSA. This CDR3 is built from 13 residues. With 0 bases removed from V and 7 bases from J, the gap between germline ends came to 7 bases. Authors' processing steps: Nucleated cell number was recorded as an estimate derived from reference gene primer amplification. Repertoires were generated with immunoSEQ multiplex PCR, while TCRdb's copy carries only in-frame clones and drops some. D and trimming were read from the DNA, whereas the V and J calls and clone size are those reported in that table. The sample lists 75,000 to 95,000 clones; 87% were seen once. Sequenced material: peripheral blood. The sequence came from a man aged 60 to 69 with acute or convalescent COVID-19. This chain uses TRBV7-2 with TRBJ1-5, with D unclear. The DNA of the CDR3 is TGTGCCAGCAGCTTAGCCGCAGGACAGCCCCAGCATTTT. This translates into CASSLAAGQPQHF.